The 18 T cell receptor beta chains given below trace back to one sample, sequenced in a study of cytomegalovirus exposure and HLA in healthy donors. Use of 60 Vbeta and 13 Jbeta primers characterized the PCR. The protocol was immunoSEQ multiplex PCR, while the TCRdb copy is restricted to in-frame clones and leaves out a portion. The data show roughly 110,000 clones, roughly four fifths seen once. Sequencing input: PBMCs. The receptor source for this set is a man over 45 in good health and CMV-seronegative.

V is TRBV10-3 and J is TRBJ2-2; 15 bases are shared with TRBD2. CDR3 length equals 16 residues. V lost 8 bases and J lost 3; bases outside the gene matches: 4. Germline-derived CDR1 and CDR2 are ENHRY and SYGVKD. As DNA, the CDR3 is TGTGCCATCGGGGGACTAGCGGGGGGTCACACCGGGGAGCTGTTTTTT. Its protein product is CAIGGLAGGHTGELFF.

V usage is TRBV19 and J usage is TRBJ1-1; perhaps TRBD1 as D (6 bases). The CDR3 has 12 residues. V was cut by 3 bases and J by 10 bases, with 12 bases left in between. Germline CDR1 and CDR2: LNHDA and SQIVND (reference sequence). The DNA for the CDR3 is TGTGCCAGTAGTATTAATTCAGGGGTAGCTTTCTTT. The encoded protein is CASSINSGVAFF.

This chain links TRBV5-1 with TRBJ2-7, with D maybe TRBD1 (6 bases). Germline assignment: CDR1 SGHRS and CDR2 YFSETQ. The CDR3 sequence is 13 residues long. Trimming took 4 bases from V and 3 from J, leaving 11 bases between them. The CDR3 DNA reads as TGCGCCAGCAGCCCACAGGGTATCTACGAGCAGTACTTC. Its translation: CASSPQGIYEQYF.

The chain links TRBV5-1 to TRBJ2-1, with a tentative D call TRBD1 (6 bases). The CDR3 spans 16 residues. V was pared by 4 bases and J by 0 bases, with 14 bases between. The germline V gene encodes CDR1 SGHRS and CDR2 YFSETQ. In nucleotides, the CDR3 is TGCGCCAGCAGCAGGGGGACGTCCAGCTCCTACAATGAGCAGTTCTTC. Its translation: CASSRGTSSSYNEQFF.

V gene TRBV6-1 combines with J gene TRBJ1-5; 8 bases line up with TRBD1. There are 20 residues in the CDR3. V dropped 2 bases and J dropped 7; count of bases not matched to a gene: 22. Germline V gene lookup returns CDR1 MNHNS and CDR2 SASEGT. The CDR3 bases are TGTGCCAGCAGTGAAACTGAGACCATGACATTGGACAGGGCGGGACAGCCCCAGCATTTT. Its translation: CASSETETMTLDRAGQPQHF.

Only a few counts were recorded for this clone. The chain recombines TRBV18 with TRBJ1-5; no clear D gene. CDR3 size: 13 residues. V was trimmed by 6 bases and J by 3 bases, leaving 9 bases between them. Looked up from germline, CDR1 is KGHSH and CDR2 is LQKENI. The chain's CDR3 is CASSGLINQPQHF. DNA for the CDR3: TGTGCCAGCTCTGGACTGATCAATCAGCCCCAGCATTTT.

The chain uses TRBV7-3 and TRBJ1-2, with TRBD1 as a possible D gene (6 bases). CDR1 and CDR2 from the germline V gene are SGHTA and FQGTGA. V was trimmed by 4 bases and J by 7 bases, leaving 13 bases between them. The CDR3 loop spans 13 amino acids. The CDR3 sequence is CASSSYAGAGYTF. The CDR3 DNA reads TGTGCCAGCAGCTCCTATGCAGGGGCTGGCTACACCTTC.

The chain employs TRBV19 and TRBJ2-5; 11 positions match TRBD2. Germline V lookup: CDR1 LNHDA, CDR2 SQIVND (reference sequence). V lost 4 bases and J lost 0; bases outside the gene matches: 7. This CDR3 spans 17 amino acids. The CDR3 here is CASSTPASGGYQETQYF. CDR3 coding DNA: TGTGCCAGTAGTACACCGGCTAGCGGGGGGTACCAAGAGACCCAGTACTTC.

The V and J genes are TRBV5-1 and TRBJ1-1, with unresolved D. CDR1 is SGHRS, CDR2 YFSETQ, per germline. V lost 0 bases, J lost 4 bases, and 10 bases lay in between. The CDR3 loop spans 14 amino acids. CDR3 loop: CASSLESGITEAFF. CDR3 in DNA: TGCGCCAGCAGCTTGGAGAGCGGGATCACTGAAGCTTTCTTT.

The chain links TRBV9 to TRBJ2-5, with TRBD2 matching over 7 bases. This CDR3 is 17 amino acids long. Germline CDR1 is SGDLS and CDR2 is YYNGEE. V gave up 4 bases and J gave up 4 bases; unmatched junction bases: 16. This CDR3 is CASSPLGSGFPGETQYF. CDR3 coding DNA: TGTGCCAGCAGCCCCCTGGGTAGCGGGTTCCCGGGAGAGACCCAGTACTTC.

This clone was seen only a few times. The chain joins TRBV2 to TRBJ2-6; perhaps TRBD1 as D (6 bases). Trimming left V 7 bases short and J 0 bases short, with 10 bases between. The CDR3 extends over 15 amino acids. Germline assignment: CDR1 SNHLY and CDR2 FYNNEI. The CDR3 loop is CASTGDSSGANVLTF. The CDR3 nucleotides are TGTGCCAGCACAGGGGATAGCTCTGGGGCCAACGTCCTGACTTTC.

This chain links TRBV29-1 with TRBJ2-1; 9 nucleotides agree with TRBD2. The CDR3 totals 14 residues. Germline CDR1 SQVTM, CDR2 ANQGSEA. Unmatched junction bases numbered 8, after V lost 4 bases and J lost 7 bases. CDR3 DNA: TGCAGCGTTGTAGGCGGGGGGGCCGAGAATGAGCAGTTCTTC. Its protein is CSVVGGGAENEQFF.

This clone has only one observation. The V gene is TRBV6-5, the J gene TRBJ1-1; 8 positions agree with TRBD1. Trimming cost V 8 bases and J 4 bases; bases outside gene matches: 6. The CDR3 runs to 13 residues. Germline V gene data show CDR1 as MNHEY and CDR2 as SVGAGI. Written as DNA, the CDR3 is TGTGCCAGCGTACCAGGGGGCCGCACTGAAGCTTTCTTT. Translated, it gives CASVPGGRTEAFF.

This chain links TRBV15 with TRBJ2-5, with TRBD2 matching 10 bases. V lost 0 bases and J lost 4; bases outside the gene matches: 2. CDR3 length: 15 amino acids. In germline, CDR1 is LNHNV, CDR2 YYDKDF (reference sequence). The CDR3 DNA sequence: TGTGCCACCAGCAGAGAACTAGCGGGGTTAGAGACCCAGTACTTC. Translation: CATSRELAGLETQYF.

This chain links TRBV5-6 with TRBJ2-1, with 9 bases aligning to TRBD1. There are 15 residues in the CDR3. CDR1 and CDR2 from the germline V gene are SGHDT and YYEEEE. The trim removed 4 bases at V and 8 bases at J, leaving 10 bases unmatched. CDR3 region: CASSPGTGMADEQFF. The CDR3 region has the DNA TGTGCCAGCAGCCCCGGGACAGGGATGGCAGATGAGCAGTTCTTC. The full variable domain, rest sourced from reference TRBV5-6 and TRBJ2-1, is DAGVTQSPTHLIKTRGQQVTLRCSPKSGHDTVSWYQQALGQGPQFIFQYYEEEERQRGNFPDRFSGHQFPNYSSELNVNALLLGDSALYLCASSPGTGMADEQFFGPGTRLTVL.

This chain connects TRBV4-1 to TRBJ2-5; D possibly corresponds to TRBD1 (5 bases). With 0 bases removed from V and 7 bases from J, the gap between germline ends came to 12 bases. There are 14 residues in the CDR3. The germline CDR1 and CDR2 sequences are MGHRA and YSYEKL. The CDR3 is CASSQDKQVGTQYF. As DNA, the CDR3 is TGCGCCAGCAGCCAAGATAAACAGGTCGGGACCCAGTACTTC.

The chain links TRBV6-6 to TRBJ1-4, with TRBD1 matching over 7 bases. CDR1 is MNHNY, CDR2 SVGAGI, per germline (reference sequence). The CDR3 runs to 16 residues. With 4 bases clipped from V and 6 bases from J, the junction kept 11 bases outside the gene matches. The CDR3 nucleotides read TGTGCCAGCAGTTCAACGCGGTCCGGGACAGATGAAAAACTGTTTTTT. This gives the protein CASSSTRSGTDEKLFF.

This chain links TRBV7-8 with TRBJ2-5, with D hard to call. CDR3 length: 12 amino acids. Deletions cut 3 bases from V and 7 bases from J, with 9 bases between. CDR1 is SGHVS and CDR2 is FQNEAQ in the germline V gene. CDR3 loop: CASSFEYGTQYF. DNA of the CDR3: TGTGCCAGCAGCTTCGAATACGGGACCCAGTACTTC.